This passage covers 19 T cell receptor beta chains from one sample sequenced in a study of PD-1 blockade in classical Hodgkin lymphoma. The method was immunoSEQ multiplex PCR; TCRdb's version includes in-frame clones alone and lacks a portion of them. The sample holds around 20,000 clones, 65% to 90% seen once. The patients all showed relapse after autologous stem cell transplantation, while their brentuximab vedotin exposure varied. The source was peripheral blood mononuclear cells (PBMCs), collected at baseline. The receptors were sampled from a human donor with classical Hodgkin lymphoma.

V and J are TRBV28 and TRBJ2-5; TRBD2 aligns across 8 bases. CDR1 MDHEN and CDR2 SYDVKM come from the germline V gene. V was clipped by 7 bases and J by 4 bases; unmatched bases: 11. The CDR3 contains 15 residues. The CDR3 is CASTISGKVRETQYF. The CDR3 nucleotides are TGTGCCAGCACCATTAGCGGGAAGGTTAGAGAGACCCAGTACTTC.

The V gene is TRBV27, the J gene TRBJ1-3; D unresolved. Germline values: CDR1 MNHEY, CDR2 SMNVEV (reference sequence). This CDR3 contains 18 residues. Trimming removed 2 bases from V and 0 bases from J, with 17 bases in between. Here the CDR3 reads CASSLKPGLLISGNTIYF. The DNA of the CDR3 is TGTGCCAGCAGTTTAAAGCCTGGACTTCTTATCTCTGGAAACACCATATATTTT.

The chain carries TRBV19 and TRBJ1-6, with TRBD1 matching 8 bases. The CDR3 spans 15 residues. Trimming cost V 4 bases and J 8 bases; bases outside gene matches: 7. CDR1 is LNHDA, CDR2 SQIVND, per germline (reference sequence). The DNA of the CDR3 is TGTGCCAGTAGTACCGACAGGGGAGCGGATTCACCCCTCCACTTT. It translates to CASSTDRGADSPLHF.

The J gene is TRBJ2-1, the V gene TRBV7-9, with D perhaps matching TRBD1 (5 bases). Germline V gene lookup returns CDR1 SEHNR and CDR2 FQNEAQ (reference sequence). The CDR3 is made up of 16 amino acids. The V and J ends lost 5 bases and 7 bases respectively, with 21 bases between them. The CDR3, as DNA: TGTGCCAGCAGCCCGCGACCCACTCCAGGGAAGAATGAGCAGTTCTTC. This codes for CASSPRPTPGKNEQFF. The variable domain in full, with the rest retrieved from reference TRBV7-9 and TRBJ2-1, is DTGVSQNPRHKITKRGQNVTFRCDPISEHNRLYWYRQTLGQGPEFLTYFQNEAQLEKSRLLSDRFSAERPKGSFSTLEIQRTEQGDSAMYLCASSPRPTPGKNEQFFGPGTRLTVL.

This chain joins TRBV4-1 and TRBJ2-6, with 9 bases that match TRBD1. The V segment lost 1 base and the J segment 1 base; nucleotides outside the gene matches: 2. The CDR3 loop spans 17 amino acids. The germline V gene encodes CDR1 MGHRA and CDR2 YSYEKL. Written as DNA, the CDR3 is TGCGCCAGCAGCCAAGGGGACAGGGTTTCTGGGGCCAACGTCCTGACTTTC. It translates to CASSQGDRVSGANVLTF.

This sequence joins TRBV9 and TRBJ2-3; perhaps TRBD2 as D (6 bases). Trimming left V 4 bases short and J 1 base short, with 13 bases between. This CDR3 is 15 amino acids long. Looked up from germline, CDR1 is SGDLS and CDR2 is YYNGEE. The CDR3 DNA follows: TGTGCCAGCAGCCCTGGGACGGGGGGCACAGATACGCAGTATTTT. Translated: CASSPGTGGTDTQYF.

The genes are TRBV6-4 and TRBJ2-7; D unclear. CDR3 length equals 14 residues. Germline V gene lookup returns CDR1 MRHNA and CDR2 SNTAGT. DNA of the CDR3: TGTGCATATCCCCACAATCATCCCCGTCGAGAGCAGTACTTC. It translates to CAYPHNHPRREQYF.

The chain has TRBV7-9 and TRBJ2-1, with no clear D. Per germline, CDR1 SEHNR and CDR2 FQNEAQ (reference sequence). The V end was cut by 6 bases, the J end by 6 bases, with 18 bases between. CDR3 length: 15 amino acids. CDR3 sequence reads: CASRHTSVMANEQFF. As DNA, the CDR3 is TGTGCCAGCAGGCATACGAGTGTGATGGCCAATGAGCAGTTCTTC.

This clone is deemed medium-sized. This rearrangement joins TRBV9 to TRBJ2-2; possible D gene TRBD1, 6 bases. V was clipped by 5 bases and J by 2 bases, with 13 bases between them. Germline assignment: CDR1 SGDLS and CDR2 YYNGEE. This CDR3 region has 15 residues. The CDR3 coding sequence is TGTGCCAGCAGGGCTGGGGACATAAACACCGGGGAGCTGTTTTTT. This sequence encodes CASRAGDINTGELFF.

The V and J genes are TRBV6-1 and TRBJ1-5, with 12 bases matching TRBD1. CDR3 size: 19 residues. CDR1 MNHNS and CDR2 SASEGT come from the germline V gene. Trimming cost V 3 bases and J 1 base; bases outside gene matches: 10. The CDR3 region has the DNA TGTGCCAGCAGTGACACCCATGGGACAGGGGGCTTGAGCAATCAGCCCCAGCATTTT. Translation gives CASSDTHGTGGLSNQPQHF.

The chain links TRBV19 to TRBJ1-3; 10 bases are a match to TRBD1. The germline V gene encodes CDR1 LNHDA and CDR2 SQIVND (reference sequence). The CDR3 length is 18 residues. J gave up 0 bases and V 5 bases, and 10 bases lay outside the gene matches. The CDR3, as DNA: TGTGCCAGTAGTTTCCTCCGGGACAGGGGATCCTCTGGAAACACCATATATTTT. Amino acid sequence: CASSFLRDRGSSGNTIYF.

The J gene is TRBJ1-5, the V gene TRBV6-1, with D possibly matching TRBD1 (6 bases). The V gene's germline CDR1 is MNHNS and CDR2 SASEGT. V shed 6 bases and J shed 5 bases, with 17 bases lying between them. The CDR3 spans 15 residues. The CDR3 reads CASRFRRDTDQPQHF. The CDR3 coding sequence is TGTGCCAGCAGATTTCGCCGGGACACCGATCAGCCCCAGCATTTT.

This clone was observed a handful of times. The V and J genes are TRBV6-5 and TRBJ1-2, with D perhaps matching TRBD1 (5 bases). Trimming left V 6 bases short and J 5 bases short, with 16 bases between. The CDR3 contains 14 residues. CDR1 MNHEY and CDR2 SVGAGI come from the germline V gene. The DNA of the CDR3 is TGTGCCAGCAGCCCCGACGGGCAGGGATATGGCTACACCTTC. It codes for CASSPDGQGYGYTF.

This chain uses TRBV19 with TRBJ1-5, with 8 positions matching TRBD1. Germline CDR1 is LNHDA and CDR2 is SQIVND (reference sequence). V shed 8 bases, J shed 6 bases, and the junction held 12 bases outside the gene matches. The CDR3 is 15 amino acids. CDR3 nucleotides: TGTGCCAGTCGACAGGGGACGAGCCCCAGTCAGCCCCAGCATTTT. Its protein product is CASRQGTSPSQPQHF.

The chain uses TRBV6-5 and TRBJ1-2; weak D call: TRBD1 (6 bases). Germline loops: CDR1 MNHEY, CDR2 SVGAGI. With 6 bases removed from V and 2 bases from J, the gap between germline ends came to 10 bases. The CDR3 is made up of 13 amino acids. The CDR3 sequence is CASRMQGNYGYTF. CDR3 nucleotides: TGTGCCAGCAGGATGCAGGGGAACTATGGCTACACCTTC.

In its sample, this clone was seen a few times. The CDR3 reads CASRGQGAGELFF. CDR3 nucleotide sequence: TGCGCCAGCAGAGGACAGGGGGCCGGGGAGCTGTTTTTT. The rearrangement links TRBV10-2 to TRBJ2-2, with TRBD1 identical over 10 bases. The CDR3 runs to 13 residues. Trimming cost V 6 bases and J 6 bases; bases outside gene matches: 1. Germline lookup yields CDR1 WSHSY and CDR2 SAAADI.

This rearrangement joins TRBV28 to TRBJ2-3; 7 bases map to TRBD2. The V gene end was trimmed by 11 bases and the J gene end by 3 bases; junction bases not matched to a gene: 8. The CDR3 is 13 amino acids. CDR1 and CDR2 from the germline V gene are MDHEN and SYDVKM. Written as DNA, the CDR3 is TGTGCCGGGAGGGGAGGGCCGACAGATACGCAGTATTTT. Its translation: CAGRGGPTDTQYF.

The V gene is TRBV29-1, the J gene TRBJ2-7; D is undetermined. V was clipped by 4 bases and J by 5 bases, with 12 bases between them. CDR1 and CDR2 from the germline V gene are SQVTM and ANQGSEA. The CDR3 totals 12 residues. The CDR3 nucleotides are TGCAGCGTTGTATTAGGGCCCCACGAGCAGTACTTC. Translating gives CSVVLGPHEQYF.

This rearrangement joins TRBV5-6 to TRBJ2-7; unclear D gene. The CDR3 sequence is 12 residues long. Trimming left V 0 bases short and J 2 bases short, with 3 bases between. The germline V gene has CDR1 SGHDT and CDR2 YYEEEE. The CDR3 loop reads CASSLVTYEQYF. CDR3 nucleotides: TGTGCCAGCAGCTTGGTTACCTACGAGCAGTACTTC.